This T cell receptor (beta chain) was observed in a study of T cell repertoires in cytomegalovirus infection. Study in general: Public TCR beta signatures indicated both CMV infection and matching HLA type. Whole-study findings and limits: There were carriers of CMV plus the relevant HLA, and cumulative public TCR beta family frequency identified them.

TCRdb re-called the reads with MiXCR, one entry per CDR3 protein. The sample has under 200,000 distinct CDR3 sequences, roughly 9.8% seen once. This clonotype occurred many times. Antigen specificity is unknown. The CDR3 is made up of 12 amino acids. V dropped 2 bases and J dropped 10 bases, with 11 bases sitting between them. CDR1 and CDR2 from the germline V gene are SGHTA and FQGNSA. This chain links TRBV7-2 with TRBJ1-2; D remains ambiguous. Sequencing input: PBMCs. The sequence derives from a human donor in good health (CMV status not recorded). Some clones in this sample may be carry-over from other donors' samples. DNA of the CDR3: TGTGCCAGCAGCTTAACCGGGGTCCTCTACACCTTC. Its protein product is CASSLTGVLYTF.